These T cell receptor beta chains were read from a single sample in a study of cytomegalovirus exposure and HLA in healthy donors. Some clones are missing from TCRdb's copy, which holds only in-frame ones; the method was immunoSEQ multiplex PCR. Across 150,000 or so clones, the top ten clones capture around 1.7% of the sample. What was sequenced was PBMCs. The receptors stem from a woman between 45 and 60 years old in good health and CMV-seronegative. Each CDR3 is given with its conserved first and last residue.

v_gene,j_gene,CDR3aa
TRBV4-1,TRBJ2-7,CASSPSTGVAYEQYF
TRBV13,TRBJ2-7,CASSSQGQGYEQYF
TRBV7-9,TRBJ1-2,CASSLGDRGIGYTF
TRBV18,TRBJ2-7,CASSPLAGTLKNEQYF
TRBV5-6,TRBJ2-7,CASSFRRSYEQYF
TRBV30,TRBJ1-1,CAWRGQGMYTEAFF
TRBV5-6,TRBJ2-7,CASSWDRSGDEQYF
TRBV18,TRBJ2-7,CASSPRVYEQYF
TRBV5-1,TRBJ1-1,CASSLEQGPEAFF
TRBV5-1,TRBJ2-1,CASSFPPGGDRYNEQFF
TRBV19,TRBJ2-5,CASSIDSAGGGWVETQYF
TRBV15,TRBJ1-3,CASNSGNTIYF
TRBV27,TRBJ1-2,CASSVLGQGGLGYTF
TRBV18,TRBJ2-7,CASSIDRGQYEQYF
TRBV6-5,TRBJ1-1,CASRGDTEAFF
TRBV15,TRBJ2-7,CATSVGLTYEQYF
TRBV27,TRBJ2-7,CASSLGRQEFSYEQYF
TRBV4-1,TRBJ2-7,CASSQGLAGSSYEQYF
TRBV30,TRBJ2-5,CAWSVQGQETQYF
TRBV5-1,TRBJ2-1,CASSLVGGAYNEQFF
TRBV6-5,TRBJ1-5,CASSYRSSNQPQHF
TRBV19,TRBJ1-1,CASRVGQGSSFF
TRBV4-3,TRBJ2-1,CASSQVQGVNEQFF
TRBV7-2,TRBJ2-7,CASSTTKGPYEQYF
TRBV5-1,TRBJ2-5,CASSEEGATRETQYF
TRBV7-9,TRBJ2-7,CASSAGQGTYEQYF
TRBV25-1,TRBJ2-5,CASSEWKDWTGWSQYF
TRBV28,TRBJ2-5,CASSPGLVQETQYF
TRBV4-2,TRBJ1-5,CASSQASTGSYSNQPQHF